The clone carrying this T cell receptor (beta chain) was seen a handful of times. Its antigen is not identified. Per germline, CDR1 SEHNR and CDR2 FQNEAQ (reference sequence). The V gene lost 5 bases and the J gene lost 5 bases, with 15 bases spanning the gap. The CDR3 contains 14 residues. Donors likely had unrecorded immune exposures despite being nominally healthy when sampled. The sample is drawn from a study of cytomegalovirus exposure and HLA in healthy donors. The PCR used 60 Vbeta and 13 Jbeta primers. Assay used: immunoSEQ multiplex PCR; TCRdb lists only in-frame clones, some missing. The sample has 100,000 to 150,000 clones, more than 15% seen once; the top ten hold 2.9%. Regarding the study as a whole: It was likely that a cluster of highly shared sequence variants was a sequencing artifact.

The chain uses TRBV7-9 and TRBJ2-5; D unresolved. The specimen was PBMCs. This receptor was identified in a female donor in good health and CMV-seropositive. In nucleotides, the CDR3 is TGTGCCAGCAGCCTGATCCCACGGGTGGAGACCCAGTACTTC. It encodes CASSLIPRVETQYF.